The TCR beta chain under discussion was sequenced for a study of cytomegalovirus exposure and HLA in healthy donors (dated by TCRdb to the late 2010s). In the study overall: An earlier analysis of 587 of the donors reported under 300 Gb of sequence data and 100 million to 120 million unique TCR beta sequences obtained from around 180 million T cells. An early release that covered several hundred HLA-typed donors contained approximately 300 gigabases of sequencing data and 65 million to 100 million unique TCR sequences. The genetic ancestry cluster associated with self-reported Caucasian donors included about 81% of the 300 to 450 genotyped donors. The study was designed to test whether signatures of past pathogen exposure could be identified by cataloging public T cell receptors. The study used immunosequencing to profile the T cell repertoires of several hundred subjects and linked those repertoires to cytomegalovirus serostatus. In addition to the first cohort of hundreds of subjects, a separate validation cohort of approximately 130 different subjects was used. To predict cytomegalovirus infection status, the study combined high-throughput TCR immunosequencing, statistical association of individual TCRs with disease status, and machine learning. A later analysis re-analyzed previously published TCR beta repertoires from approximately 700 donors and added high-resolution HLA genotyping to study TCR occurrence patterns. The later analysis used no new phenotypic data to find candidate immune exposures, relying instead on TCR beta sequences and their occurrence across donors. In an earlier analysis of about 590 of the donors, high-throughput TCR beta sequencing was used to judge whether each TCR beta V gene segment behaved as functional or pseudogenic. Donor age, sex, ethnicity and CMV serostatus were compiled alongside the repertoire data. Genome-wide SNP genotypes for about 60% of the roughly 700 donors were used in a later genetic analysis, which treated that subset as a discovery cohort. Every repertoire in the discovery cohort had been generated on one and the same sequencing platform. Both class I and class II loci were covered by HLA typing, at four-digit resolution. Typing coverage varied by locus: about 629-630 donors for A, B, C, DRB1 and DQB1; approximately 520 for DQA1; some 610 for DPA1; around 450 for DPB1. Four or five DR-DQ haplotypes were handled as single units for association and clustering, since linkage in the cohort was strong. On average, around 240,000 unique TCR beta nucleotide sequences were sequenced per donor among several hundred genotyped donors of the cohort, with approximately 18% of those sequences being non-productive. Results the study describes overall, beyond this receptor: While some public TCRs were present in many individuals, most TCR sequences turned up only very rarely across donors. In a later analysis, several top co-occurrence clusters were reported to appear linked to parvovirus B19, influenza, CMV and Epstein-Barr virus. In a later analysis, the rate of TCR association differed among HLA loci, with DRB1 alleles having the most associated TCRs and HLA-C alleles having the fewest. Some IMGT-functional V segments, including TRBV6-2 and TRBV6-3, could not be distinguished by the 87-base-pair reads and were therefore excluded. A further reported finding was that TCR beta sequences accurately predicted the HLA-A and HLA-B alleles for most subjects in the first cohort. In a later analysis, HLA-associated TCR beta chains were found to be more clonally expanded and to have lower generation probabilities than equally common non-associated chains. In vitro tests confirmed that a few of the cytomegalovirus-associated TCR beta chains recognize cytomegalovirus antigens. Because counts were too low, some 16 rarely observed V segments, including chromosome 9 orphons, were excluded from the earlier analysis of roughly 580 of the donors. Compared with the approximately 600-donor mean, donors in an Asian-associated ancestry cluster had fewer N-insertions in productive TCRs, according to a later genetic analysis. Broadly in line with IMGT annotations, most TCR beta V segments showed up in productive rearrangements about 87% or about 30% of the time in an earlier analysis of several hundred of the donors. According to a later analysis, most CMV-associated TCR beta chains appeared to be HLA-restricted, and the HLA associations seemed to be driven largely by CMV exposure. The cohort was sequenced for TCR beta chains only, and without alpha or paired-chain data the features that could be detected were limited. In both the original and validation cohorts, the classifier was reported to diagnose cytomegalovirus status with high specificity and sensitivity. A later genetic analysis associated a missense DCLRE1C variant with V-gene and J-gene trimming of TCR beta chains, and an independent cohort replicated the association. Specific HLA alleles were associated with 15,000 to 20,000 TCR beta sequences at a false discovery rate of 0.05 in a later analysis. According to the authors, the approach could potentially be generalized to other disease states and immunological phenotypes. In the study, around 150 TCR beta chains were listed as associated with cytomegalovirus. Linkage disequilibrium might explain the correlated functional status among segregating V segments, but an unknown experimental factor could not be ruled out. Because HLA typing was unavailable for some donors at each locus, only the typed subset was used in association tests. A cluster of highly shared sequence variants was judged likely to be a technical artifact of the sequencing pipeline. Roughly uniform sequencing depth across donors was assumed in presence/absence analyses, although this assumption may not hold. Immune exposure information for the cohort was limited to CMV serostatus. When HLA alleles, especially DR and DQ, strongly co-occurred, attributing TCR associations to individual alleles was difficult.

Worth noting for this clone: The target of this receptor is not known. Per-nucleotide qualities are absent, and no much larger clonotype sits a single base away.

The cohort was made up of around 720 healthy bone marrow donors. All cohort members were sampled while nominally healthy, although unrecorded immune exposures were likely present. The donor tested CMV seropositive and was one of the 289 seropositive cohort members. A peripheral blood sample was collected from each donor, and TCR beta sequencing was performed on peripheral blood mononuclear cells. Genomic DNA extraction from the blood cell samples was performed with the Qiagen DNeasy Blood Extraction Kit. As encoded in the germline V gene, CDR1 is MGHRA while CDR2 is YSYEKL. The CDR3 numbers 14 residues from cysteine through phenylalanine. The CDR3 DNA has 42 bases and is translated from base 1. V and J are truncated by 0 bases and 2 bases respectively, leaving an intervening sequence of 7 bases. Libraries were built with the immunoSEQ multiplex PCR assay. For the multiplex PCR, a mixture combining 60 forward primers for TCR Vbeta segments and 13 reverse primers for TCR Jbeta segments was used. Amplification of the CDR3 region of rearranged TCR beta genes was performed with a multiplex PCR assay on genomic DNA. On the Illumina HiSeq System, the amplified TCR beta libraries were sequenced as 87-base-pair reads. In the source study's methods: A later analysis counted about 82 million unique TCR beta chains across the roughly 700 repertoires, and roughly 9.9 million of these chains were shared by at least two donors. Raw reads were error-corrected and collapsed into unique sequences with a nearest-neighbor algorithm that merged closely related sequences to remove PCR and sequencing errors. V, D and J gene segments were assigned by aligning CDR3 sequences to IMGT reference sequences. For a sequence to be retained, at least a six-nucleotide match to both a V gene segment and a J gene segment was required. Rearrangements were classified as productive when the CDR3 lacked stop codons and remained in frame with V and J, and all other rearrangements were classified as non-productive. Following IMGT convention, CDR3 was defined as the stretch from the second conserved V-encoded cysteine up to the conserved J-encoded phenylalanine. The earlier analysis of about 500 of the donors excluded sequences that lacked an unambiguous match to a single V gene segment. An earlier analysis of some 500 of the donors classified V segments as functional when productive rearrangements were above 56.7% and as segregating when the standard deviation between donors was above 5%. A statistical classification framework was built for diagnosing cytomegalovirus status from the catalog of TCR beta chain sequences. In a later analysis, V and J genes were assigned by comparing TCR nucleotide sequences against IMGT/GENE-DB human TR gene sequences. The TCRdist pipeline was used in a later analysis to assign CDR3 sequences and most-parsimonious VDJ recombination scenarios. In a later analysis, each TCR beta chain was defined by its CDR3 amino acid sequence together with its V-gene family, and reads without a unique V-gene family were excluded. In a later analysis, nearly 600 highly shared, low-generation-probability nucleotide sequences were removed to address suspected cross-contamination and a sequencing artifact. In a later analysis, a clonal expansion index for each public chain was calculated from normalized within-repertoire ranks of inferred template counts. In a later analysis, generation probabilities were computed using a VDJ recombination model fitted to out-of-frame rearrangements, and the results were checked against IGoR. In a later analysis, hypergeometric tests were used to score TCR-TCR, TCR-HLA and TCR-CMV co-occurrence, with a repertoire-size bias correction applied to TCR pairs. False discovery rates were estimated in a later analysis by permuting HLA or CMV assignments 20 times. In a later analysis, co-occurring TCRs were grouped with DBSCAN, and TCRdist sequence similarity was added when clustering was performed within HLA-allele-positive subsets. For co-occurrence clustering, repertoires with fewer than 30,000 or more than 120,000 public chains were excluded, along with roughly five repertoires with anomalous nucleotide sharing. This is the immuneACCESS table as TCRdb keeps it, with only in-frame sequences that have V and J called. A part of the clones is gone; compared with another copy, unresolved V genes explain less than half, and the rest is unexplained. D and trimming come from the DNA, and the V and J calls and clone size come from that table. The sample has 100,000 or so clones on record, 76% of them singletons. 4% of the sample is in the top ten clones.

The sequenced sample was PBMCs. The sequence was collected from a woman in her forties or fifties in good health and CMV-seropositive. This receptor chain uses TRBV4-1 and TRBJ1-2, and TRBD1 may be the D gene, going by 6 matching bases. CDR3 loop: CASSQDTGNYGYTF. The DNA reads TGCGCCAGCAGCCAAGATACAGGGAACTATGGCTACACCTTC.